Listed below are T cell receptor beta chains from one sample, sequenced in a study of blood T cell repertoires in COVID-19. Using immunoSEQ multiplex PCR, the repertoire was profiled, and TCRdb retains in-frame clones only, with some absent. Among approximately 200,000 clones listed, around four fifths were seen once. The sequenced material came from PBMCs or T cells enriched from blood (not recorded which). These receptors all come from a man aged 35 to 55 who had recovered from COVID-19. Each CDR3 is given with its conserved first and last residue. The order of the fields is J gene, clone size, D gene, V gene, CDR3 DNA, CDR3 protein. A D gene is named only where the DNA matches it firmly. Clone sizes are given selectively: once, few, many, or a class where the clone is expanded.

j_gene: TRBJ1-4
abundance: .
d_gene: .
v_gene: TRBV9
CDR3nt: TGTGCCAGCAGCCCACGAGCCGGGACAGAAAAACTGTTTTTT
CDR3aa: CASSPRAGTEKLFF

j_gene: TRBJ2-1
abundance: .
d_gene: TRBD2
v_gene: TRBV14
CDR3nt: TGTGCCAGCAGCCAACTAGCGGGAGGACCCAATGAGCAGTTCTTC
CDR3aa: CASSQLAGGPNEQFF

j_gene: TRBJ1-1
abundance: .
d_gene: .
v_gene: TRBV7-8
CDR3nt: TGTGCCAGCAGCTTATCTAGGGGGAACACTGAAGCTTTCTTT
CDR3aa: CASSLSRGNTEAFF

j_gene: TRBJ1-1
abundance: .
d_gene: TRBD1
v_gene: TRBV7-9
CDR3nt: TGTGCCAGCAGCCTCGATGCTGACAGGGCCACAGCTTTCTTT
CDR3aa: CASSLDADRATAFF

j_gene: TRBJ2-1
abundance: .
d_gene: TRBD2
v_gene: TRBV19
CDR3nt: TGTGCCAGTATTAGGACTAGCGGATCCTACAATGAGCAGTTCTTC
CDR3aa: CASIRTSGSYNEQFF

j_gene: TRBJ2-5
abundance: .
d_gene: TRBD2
v_gene: TRBV24-1
CDR3nt: TGTGCCACCAGTGATCCCGGGACTAGCGGGAGGGTCGAAGAGACCCAGTACTTC
CDR3aa: CATSDPGTSGRVEETQYF

j_gene: TRBJ1-1
abundance: .
d_gene: .
v_gene: TRBV27
CDR3nt: TGTGCCAGCAGTTTATCCGCTATGAACACTGAAGCTTTCTTT
CDR3aa: CASSLSAMNTEAFF

j_gene: TRBJ2-1
abundance: .
d_gene: TRBD1
v_gene: TRBV7-2
CDR3nt: TGTGCCAGCAGCTATCAGACAGGGATTGAGGAGCAGTTCTTC
CDR3aa: CASSYQTGIEEQFF

j_gene: TRBJ2-1
abundance: once
d_gene: .
v_gene: TRBV5-1
CDR3nt: TGCGCCAGCAGAGAACAGGCCACCTACAATGAGCAGTTCTTC
CDR3aa: CASREQATYNEQFF

j_gene: TRBJ2-5
abundance: .
d_gene: TRBD2
v_gene: TRBV5-1
CDR3nt: TGCGCCAGCCATGGGACTAGCGGGTACCAAGAGACCCAGTACTTC
CDR3aa: CASHGTSGYQETQYF

j_gene: TRBJ1-1
abundance: .
d_gene: TRBD1
v_gene: TRBV19
CDR3nt: TGTGCCAGTAGTACCCCCTGGGACAGGGAAAATGAAGCTTTCTTT
CDR3aa: CASSTPWDRENEAFF

j_gene: TRBJ2-1
abundance: .
d_gene: .
v_gene: TRBV7-2
CDR3nt: TGTGCCAGCAGCGTACTAGGTGTGTCGGGTGAGCAGTTCTTC
CDR3aa: CASSVLGVSGEQFF

j_gene: TRBJ2-7
abundance: .
d_gene: .
v_gene: TRBV5-1
CDR3nt: TGCGCCAGCAGCTTGGCGGGGGGCGTCGCCGACGAGCAGTACTTC
CDR3aa: CASSLAGGVADEQYF

j_gene: TRBJ1-4
abundance: .
d_gene: TRBD1
v_gene: TRBV7-2
CDR3nt: TGTGCCAGCAGCTTTGGGACAGGGAAGGTTACTAATGAAAAACTGTTTTTT
CDR3aa: CASSFGTGKVTNEKLFF

j_gene: TRBJ1-2
abundance: few
d_gene: TRBD1
v_gene: TRBV6-5
CDR3nt: TGTGCCAGCAGTATACTACAGGGGGGAGTTGGCTACACCTTC
CDR3aa: CASSILQGGVGYTF

j_gene: TRBJ1-4
abundance: .
d_gene: .
v_gene: TRBV19
CDR3nt: TGTGCCAGTAGATCAGGCTTTTCAACTAATGAAAAACTGTTTTTT
CDR3aa: CASRSGFSTNEKLFF

j_gene: TRBJ2-7
abundance: .
d_gene: TRBD1
v_gene: TRBV18
CDR3nt: TGTGCCACGTCCCGGGACAGACCACTCGAGCAGTACTTC
CDR3aa: CATSRDRPLEQYF

j_gene: TRBJ2-2
abundance: .
d_gene: .
v_gene: TRBV5-4
CDR3nt: TGTGCCAGCAGCCTCCGGGTTTCAAACACCGGGGAGCTGTTTTTT
CDR3aa: CASSLRVSNTGELFF

j_gene: TRBJ2-5
abundance: once
d_gene: .
v_gene: TRBV18
CDR3nt: TGTGCCAGCTCACAGGTCAGGCGGGGCCAAGAGACCCAGTACTTC
CDR3aa: CASSQVRRGQETQYF

j_gene: TRBJ2-1
abundance: .
d_gene: TRBD1
v_gene: TRBV11-2
CDR3nt: TGTGCCAGCAGCTTAGGGGCCGGGACAGGGGTCAATGAGCAGTTCTTC
CDR3aa: CASSLGAGTGVNEQFF

j_gene: TRBJ1-6
abundance: .
d_gene: .
v_gene: TRBV11-2
CDR3nt: TGTGCCAGCAGCCGAACCGACACCTATAATTCACCCCTCCACTTT
CDR3aa: CASSRTDTYNSPLHF

j_gene: TRBJ2-2
abundance: .
d_gene: TRBD1
v_gene: TRBV10-3
CDR3nt: TGTGCCATCAGACCCGGGACAGGGAGTACCGGGGAGCTGTTTTTT
CDR3aa: CAIRPGTGSTGELFF

j_gene: TRBJ1-1
abundance: .
d_gene: .
v_gene: TRBV28
CDR3nt: TGTGCCAGCAGTTTAGGCCGGGGTGAAGCTTTCTTT
CDR3aa: CASSLGRGEAFF

j_gene: TRBJ2-5
abundance: once
d_gene: TRBD2
v_gene: TRBV5-1
CDR3nt: TGCGCCAGCAGATCCGGGACTAGCGGGAGTCAAGAGACCCAGTACTTC
CDR3aa: CASRSGTSGSQETQYF

j_gene: TRBJ1-1
abundance: .
d_gene: .
v_gene: TRBV9
CDR3nt: TGTGCCAGCAGCGTAGCCGGGGTGGTGGGCACTGAAGCTTTCTTT
CDR3aa: CASSVAGVVGTEAFF

j_gene: TRBJ2-3
abundance: .
d_gene: TRBD1
v_gene: TRBV3-1/TRBV3-2
CDR3nt: TGTGCCAGCAGCCAAGCCCTCGGGACAGGGGGCAGAACGCAGTATTTT
CDR3aa: CASSQALGTGGRTQYF

j_gene: TRBJ1-4
abundance: once
d_gene: TRBD1
v_gene: TRBV5-1
CDR3nt: TGCGCCAGCAGCCTACCCGGGACAGGGAATGAAAAACTGTTTTTT
CDR3aa: CASSLPGTGNEKLFF

j_gene: TRBJ1-6
abundance: .
d_gene: TRBD1
v_gene: TRBV5-5
CDR3nt: TGTGCCAGCAGGGAAACCGGGACAGGGGTATCACCCCTCCACTTT
CDR3aa: CASRETGTGVSPLHF

j_gene: TRBJ2-2
abundance: once
d_gene: .
v_gene: TRBV7-9
CDR3nt: TGTGCCAGCAGCTTAGCGCCTGGGGGGGCGGTCACCGGGGAGCTGTTTTTT
CDR3aa: CASSLAPGGAVTGELFF

j_gene: TRBJ2-7
abundance: .
d_gene: .
v_gene: TRBV15
CDR3nt: TGTGCCACCAGCAACCCTAAGGGGGATTACGAGCAGTACTTC
CDR3aa: CATSNPKGDYEQYF

j_gene: TRBJ2-1
abundance: .
d_gene: TRBD2
v_gene: TRBV14
CDR3nt: TGTGCCAGCAGCCTAGCGGGCGGGAGCTCCTACAATGAGCAGTTCTTC
CDR3aa: CASSLAGGSSYNEQFF

j_gene: TRBJ2-3
abundance: .
d_gene: .
v_gene: TRBV10-1
CDR3nt: TGCGCCAGTGACCGGGACTGGTGGGCAGATACGCAGTATTTT
CDR3aa: CASDRDWWADTQYF

j_gene: TRBJ2-1
abundance: .
d_gene: .
v_gene: TRBV28
CDR3nt: TGTGCCAGCAGTTCGGGACACTTCTCCTACAATGAGCAGTTCTTC
CDR3aa: CASSSGHFSYNEQFF

j_gene: TRBJ1-5
abundance: .
d_gene: TRBD1
v_gene: TRBV5-1
CDR3nt: TGCGCCAGCAGCATAGGACAGGGGGCTTATCAGCCCCAGCATTTT
CDR3aa: CASSIGQGAYQPQHF

j_gene: TRBJ2-5
abundance: .
d_gene: TRBD1
v_gene: TRBV19
CDR3nt: TGTGCCAGTAGTTACTTCTGGTCAGGGGGTGGCCTGGAGACCCAGTACTTC
CDR3aa: CASSYFWSGGGLETQYF

j_gene: TRBJ1-5
abundance: .
d_gene: .
v_gene: TRBV9
CDR3nt: TGTGCCAGCAGCGTAGCGGGGTTGGGCAATCAGCCCCAGCATTTT
CDR3aa: CASSVAGLGNQPQHF

j_gene: TRBJ2-3
abundance: .
d_gene: TRBD2
v_gene: TRBV2
CDR3nt: TGTGCCAGCAGTGAAGCGGGACTAGCGGACAGCACAGATACGCAGTATTTT
CDR3aa: CASSEAGLADSTDTQYF

j_gene: TRBJ1-5
abundance: .
d_gene: .
v_gene: TRBV19
CDR3nt: TGTGCCAGTAAGTTGGGACAATATAGCAATCAGCCCCAGCATTTT
CDR3aa: CASKLGQYSNQPQHF

j_gene: TRBJ1-2
abundance: .
d_gene: .
v_gene: TRBV5-1
CDR3nt: TGCGCCAGCAGCTTGGCTCCAGGAGGAAACTATGGCTACACCTTC
CDR3aa: CASSLAPGGNYGYTF

j_gene: TRBJ1-1
abundance: .
d_gene: TRBD1
v_gene: TRBV9
CDR3nt: TGTGCCAGCAGTAAACAGGGGGCTAATACTGAAGCTTTCTTT
CDR3aa: CASSKQGANTEAFF

j_gene: TRBJ2-5
abundance: .
d_gene: TRBD1
v_gene: TRBV19
CDR3nt: TGTGCCAGTGTCAGGACAGGGGGGAGCGGTCAGACCCAGTACTTC
CDR3aa: CASVRTGGSGQTQYF

j_gene: TRBJ1-5
abundance: once
d_gene: .
v_gene: TRBV29-1
CDR3nt: TGCAGCGTTGAAGAAGTCAGGGGACAGCCCCAGCATTTT
CDR3aa: CSVEEVRGQPQHF

j_gene: TRBJ1-5
abundance: .
d_gene: .
v_gene: TRBV18
CDR3nt: TGTGCCAGCTCACCAGGAGGCAATCAGCCCCAGCATTTT
CDR3aa: CASSPGGNQPQHF

j_gene: TRBJ1-3
abundance: .
d_gene: .
v_gene: TRBV7-2
CDR3nt: TGTGCCAGCAGCTTATACGGTGACACCATATATTTT
CDR3aa: CASSLYGDTIYF

j_gene: TRBJ1-1
abundance: .
d_gene: .
v_gene: TRBV19
CDR3nt: TGTGCCAGTAGTAGGACGGGAAACACTGAAGCTTTCTTT
CDR3aa: CASSRTGNTEAFF

j_gene: TRBJ2-5
abundance: few
d_gene: .
v_gene: TRBV5-6
CDR3nt: TGTGCCAGCAGGAAGATACAGGGAAAAGAGACCCAGTACTTC
CDR3aa: CASRKIQGKETQYF

j_gene: TRBJ2-5
abundance: .
d_gene: TRBD2
v_gene: TRBV10-3
CDR3nt: TGTGCCACGACTCTAGCGGGAGGAGGCCAAGAGACCCAGTACTTC
CDR3aa: CATTLAGGGQETQYF

j_gene: TRBJ1-2
abundance: .
d_gene: .
v_gene: TRBV19
CDR3nt: TGTGCCAGTAGTCCGCCGACGGCAGGGGCCAACTATGGCTACACCTTC
CDR3aa: CASSPPTAGANYGYTF

j_gene: TRBJ1-6
abundance: .
d_gene: .
v_gene: TRBV7-9
CDR3nt: TGTGCCAGCAGCTTAATAGGCGGGTTCCTTAATTCACCCCTCCACTTT
CDR3aa: CASSLIGGFLNSPLHF

j_gene: TRBJ1-1
abundance: .
d_gene: TRBD1
v_gene: TRBV28
CDR3nt: TGTGCCAGCAGTCCCTTAGGGGGCCCTTATGAAGCTTTCTTT
CDR3aa: CASSPLGGPYEAFF

j_gene: TRBJ1-5
abundance: .
d_gene: TRBD1
v_gene: TRBV19
CDR3nt: TGTGCCAGTAGTATAAGAGACAGGGATCAGCCCCAGCATTTT
CDR3aa: CASSIRDRDQPQHF

j_gene: TRBJ1-1
abundance: .
d_gene: .
v_gene: TRBV5-5
CDR3nt: TGTGCCAGCAGAGGCGACCGGAGGGCCGAAGCTTTCTTT
CDR3aa: CASRGDRRAEAFF